Sequencing of this TCR beta chain was carried out in a study of metastatic and nonmetastatic thyroid tumors. On the study more broadly: From malignant and benign thyroid patients, repertoires in blood and in tumor or nodule tissue were compared.

Study-wide points: Reported TCR beta diversity, measured in blood and tumor, was significantly higher for malignant thyroid tumors than for benign nodules.

With regard to this clone: Its target is unknown.

Authors' data handling: The authors used CDR3 differences across clinicopathological groups to build a distant-metastasis classifier for papillary thyroid cancer. With MiXCR, TCRdb called clones anew from the PCR reads. In this record, the V and J calls reflect TCRdb's handling and not the investigators' own analysis. The sample includes around 34,000 clones, less than 20% of them seen just once. V was shortened by 3 bases and J by 7 bases, with 4 bases between the two germline ends. This CDR3 comprises 10 residues. CDR1 is GTSNPN, CDR2 SVGIG, per germline (reference sequence). Each patient went into thyroid surgery without having received any treatment.

The specimen sequenced was blood. The rearrangement uses TRBV30 and TRBJ2-1; D gene uncertain. The TCR originated in a female donor with papillary thyroid cancer or a benign thyroid nodule (not recorded which). Some clones in this sample may be carry-over from other donors' samples. The CDR3 spells CAWSINEQFF. In nucleotides, the CDR3 is TGTGCCTGGAGCATTAATGAGCAGTTCTTC. The full variable domain, in which reference TRBV30 and TRBJ2-1 provide the parts outside the CDR3, is SQTIHQWPATLVQPVGSPLSLECTVEGTSNPNLYWYRQAAGRGLQLLFYSVGIGQISSEVPQNLSASRPQDRQFILSSKKLLLSDSGFYLCAWSINEQFFGPGTRLTVL.